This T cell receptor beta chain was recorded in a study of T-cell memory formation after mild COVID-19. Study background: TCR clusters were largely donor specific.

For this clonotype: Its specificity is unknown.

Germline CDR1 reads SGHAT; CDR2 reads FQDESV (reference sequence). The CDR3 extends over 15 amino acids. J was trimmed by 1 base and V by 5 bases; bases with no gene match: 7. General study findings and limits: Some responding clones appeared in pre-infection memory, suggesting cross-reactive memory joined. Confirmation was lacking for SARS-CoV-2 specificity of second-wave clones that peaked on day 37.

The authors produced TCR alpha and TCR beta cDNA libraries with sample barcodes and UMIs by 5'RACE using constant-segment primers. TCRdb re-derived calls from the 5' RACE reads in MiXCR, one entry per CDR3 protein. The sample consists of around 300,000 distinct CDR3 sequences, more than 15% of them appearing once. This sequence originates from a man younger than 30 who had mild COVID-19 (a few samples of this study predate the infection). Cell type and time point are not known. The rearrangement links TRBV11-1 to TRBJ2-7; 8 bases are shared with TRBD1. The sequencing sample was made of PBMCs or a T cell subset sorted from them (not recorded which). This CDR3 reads CASSQTGAGSYEQYF. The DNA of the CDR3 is TGTGCCAGCAGCCAGACAGGGGCCGGATCCTACGAGCAGTACTTC. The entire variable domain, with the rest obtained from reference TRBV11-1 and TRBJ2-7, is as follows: EAEVAQSPRYKITEKSQAVAFWCDPISGHATLYWYRQILGQGPELLVQFQDESVVDDSQLPKDRFSAERLKGVDSTLKIQPAELGDSAMYLCASSQTGAGSYEQYFGPGTRLTVT.